These 8 T cell receptor beta chains originate from one sample sequenced in a study of T cells in Graves' hyperthyroidism and ophthalmopathy. The investigators amplified TCR beta CDR3 regions from RNA transcripts. With the HTBI primer set, the TCR CDR3 went through a first round of RT-PCR. TCRdb called the multiplex PCR reads again in MiXCR, with one record for every CDR3 protein. Seen here are a few hundred thousand distinct CDR3 sequences, under 60% observed once, and the top ten hold about 8.3%. The sequenced sample consisted of peripheral blood or thyroid tissue (not recorded which). All receptors come from a young woman with Graves' hyperthyroidism.

This clonotype was observed many times. The V and J genes are TRBV29-1 and TRBJ2-5; 11 bases fit TRBD2. The V and J ends lost 8 bases and 2 bases, in that order; junction bases with no gene match: 13. The V gene's germline CDR1 is SQVTM and CDR2 ANQGSEA. CDR3 size: 16 residues. CDR3 nucleotides: TGCAGCACCCGTCTAACTAGCGGGAGTAAACAAGAGACCCAGTACTTC. Residues: CSTRLTSGSKQETQYF.

This clonotype has ten or more counts. The V call is TRBV7-2, the J call TRBJ1-2; D gene ambiguous. With 1 base removed from V and 0 bases from J, the gap between germline ends came to 6 bases. The CDR3 has 14 residues. Germline V gene sequence: CDR1 SGHTA, CDR2 FQGNSA. CDR3 DNA: TGTGCCAGCAGCTTAGGAATAACTAACTATGGCTACACCTTC. Its protein product is CASSLGITNYGYTF.

In this sample, this clonotype turned up many times. The chain is built from TRBV13 and TRBJ2-7; D gene unclear. The CDR3 extends over 12 amino acids. The germline V and J ends were trimmed by 5 bases and 2 bases, with 7 bases remaining between them. Germline loops: CDR1 PRHDT, CDR2 FYEKMQ (reference sequence). CDR3 loop: CASSLQPYEQYF. The CDR3 DNA sequence: TGTGCCAGCAGCCTCCAACCCTACGAGCAGTACTTC.

Turning to this clonotype: Relative to the germline gene, one junction end is altered; a read error may explain this. The rearrangement uses TRBV5-6 and TRBJ1-5; maybe TRBD1 (5 bases). Per the germline V gene, CDR1 is SGHDT and CDR2 is YYEEEE. This CDR3 spans 15 amino acids. The CDR3 loop reads CASSPSAGRNQPQHF. CDR3 nucleotide sequence: TGTGCCAGCAGCCCAAGTGCGGGGCGCAATCAGCCTCAGCATTTT.

This clonotype showed up many times. The V gene is TRBV7-9, the J gene TRBJ2-5; D call uncertain. Germline V gene sequence: CDR1 SEHNR, CDR2 FQNEAQ (reference sequence). Deletions cut 8 bases from V and 2 bases from J, with 9 bases between. The CDR3 is 12 residues long. As DNA, the CDR3 is TGTGCCAGCGGGGTGCATCAAGAGACCCAGTACTTC. Translated: CASGVHQETQYF.

This clonotype was seen only once. The rearrangement uses TRBV7-2 and TRBJ1-1, with 11 nucleotides matching TRBD1. V shed 5 bases and J 4 bases; nucleotides not matched to a gene: 9. Germline V lookup: CDR1 SGHTA, CDR2 FQGNSA. The CDR3 covers 16 residues. In DNA form, the CDR3 reads TGTGCCAGCAGCGCCCGGGACAGGGGGTTCGGCACTGAAGCTTTCTTT. Amino acid sequence: CASSARDRGFGTEAFF.

Points on this clonotype: A much larger clone differs from this one at a single base, so this may be a read error. This chain connects TRBV11-2 to TRBJ2-2; D might be TRBD2 (6 bases). This CDR3 is built from 10 residues. Germline CDR1 and CDR2: SGHAT and FQNNGV. CDR3 loop: CASGTGGLFF. Written as DNA, the CDR3 is TGTGCCAGTGGGACCGGGGGGCTGTTTTTT. Drawing the rest from reference TRBV11-2 and TRBJ2-2, the complete variable domain is EAGVAQSPRYKIIEKRQSVAFWCNPISGHATLYWYQQILGQGPKLLIQFQNNGVVDDSQLPKDRFSAERLKGVDSTLKIQPAKLEDSAVYLCASGTGGLFFGEGSRLTVL.

The rearrangement joins TRBV7-2 to TRBJ1-1; 7 bases match TRBD1. V lost 4 bases, J lost 4 bases, and 12 bases stayed unmatched. CDR3 length equals 16 residues. In germline, CDR1 is SGHTA, CDR2 FQGNSA. The CDR3: CASSSWTEGASTEAFF. CDR3 DNA sequence: TGTGCCAGCAGCTCATGGACGGAGGGGGCAAGCACTGAAGCTTTCTTT.